These 17 T cell receptor beta chains originate from one sample sequenced in a study of T cell responses to AZD1222 COVID-19 vaccine (dated by TCRdb to the early 2020s). The library came from the immunoSEQ multiplex PCR assay. This is the immuneACCESS table as TCRdb keeps it, with only in-frame sequences that have V and J called. A part of the clones is gone; compared with another copy, unresolved V genes explain less than half, and the rest is unexplained. Present in this sample are tens of thousands of clones, about 91% of which were seen just once. About 9.4% of the sample rests with the top ten. The label giving this sample's time point can be read as: baseline before first vaccination. The intended sense of this specimen's treatment or condition label: meningococcal conjugate vaccine given as trial control. The source was peripheral blood, collected on day 0 of MenACWY control vaccination. Receptor source: an adult in good health.

The J gene is TRBJ2-7, the V gene TRBV28; 8 nucleotides line up with TRBD1. CDR1 and CDR2 (germline): MDHEN, SYDVKM. The CDR3 sequence is 14 residues long. Trimming removed 2 bases from V and 5 bases from J; junction bases left unmatched: 5. CDR3 nucleotides: TGTGCCAGCAGTTTACAGGGGGCCTTCCACGAGCAGTACTTC. As protein: CASSLQGAFHEQYF.

V is TRBV15 and J is TRBJ1-4, with D possibly matching TRBD1 (6 bases). The CDR3 sequence is 19 residues long. V was shortened by 1 base and J by 0 bases, with 18 bases between the two germline ends. Germline V gene sequence: CDR1 LNHNV, CDR2 YYDKDF (reference sequence). CDR3 coding DNA: TGTGCCACCAGCAGAGGTTCGAGGGGGGCGGTTGCAACTAATGAAAAACTGTTTTTT. It codes for CATSRGSRGAVATNEKLFF.

The chain carries TRBV5-6 and TRBJ2-4; 9 bases are a match to TRBD2. Trimming removed 1 base from V and 4 bases from J; junction bases left unmatched: 6. The germline V gene encodes CDR1 SGHDT and CDR2 YYEEEE. The CDR3 consists of 16 residues. The CDR3 bases are TGTGCCAGCAGCTTGTACCGGCTAGCGGGGAAAAACATTCAGTACTTC. It codes for CASSLYRLAGKNIQYF.

This clone was counted a few times. This chain uses TRBV28 with TRBJ1-5, with TRBD1 as a possible D gene (6 bases). The CDR3 has 14 amino acids. The V end was cut by 2 bases, the J end by 6 bases, with 11 bases between. CDR1 and CDR2 from the germline V gene are MDHEN and SYDVKM. The CDR3 here is CASSLGGLGQPQHF. CDR3 DNA: TGTGCCAGCAGTTTAGGGGGCTTGGGTCAGCCCCAGCATTTT. Full variable domain (rest looked up from reference TRBV28 and TRBJ1-5): DVKVTQSSRYLVKRTGEKVFLECVQDMDHENMFWYRQDPGLGLRLIYFSYDVKMKEKGDIPEGYSVSREKKERFSLILESASTNQTSMYLCASSLGGLGQPQHFGDGTRLSIL.

V gene TRBV7-9 combines with J gene TRBJ2-6; tentatively, D is TRBD1 (5 bases). Germline-derived CDR1 and CDR2 are SEHNR and FQNEAQ (reference sequence). This CDR3 has 15 amino acids. The V end was cut by 5 bases, the J end by 0 bases, with 8 bases between. CDR3 nucleotide sequence: TGTGCCAGCAGCCGACAGAGCTCTGGGGCCAACGTCCTGACTTTC. This translates into CASSRQSSGANVLTF.

The V gene is TRBV28, the J gene TRBJ1-6; D remains ambiguous. Germline CDR1 is MDHEN and CDR2 is SYDVKM. The CDR3 loop spans 14 amino acids. Trimming took 1 base from V and 0 from J, leaving 1 base between them. CDR3 sequence (DNA): TGTGCCAGCAGTTTATACTCCTATAATTCACCCCTCCACTTT. Translating gives CASSLYSYNSPLHF.

This rearrangement joins TRBV4-2 to TRBJ2-3, with 7 bases identical to TRBD2. Germline loops: CDR1 LGHNA, CDR2 YNFKEQ. The CDR3 consists of 19 residues. V shed 6 bases, J shed 0 bases, and the junction held 18 bases outside the gene matches. CDR3 bases: TGTGCCAGCAGTCCATTAGGCGGGGGTATCGACTCTAGCACAGATACGCAGTATTTT. The encoded protein is CASSPLGGGIDSSTDTQYF.

This clone was detected only a few times. The J gene is TRBJ1-3, the V gene TRBV5-6; 7 nucleotides align to TRBD1. The CDR3 length is 16 residues. CDR1 and CDR2 (germline): SGHDT, YYEEEE. With 2 bases clipped from V and 2 bases from J, the junction kept 7 bases outside the gene matches. In nucleotides, the CDR3 is TGTGCCAGCAGCTTAGGACAGGCCTTCGCTGGAAACACCATATATTTT. It yields the protein CASSLGQAFAGNTIYF.

The chain recombines TRBV11-3 with TRBJ1-1, with D unresolved. Germline CDR1 and CDR2: SGHNT and YENEEA. V was cut by 0 bases and J by 1 base, with 9 bases left in between. The CDR3 is 15 residues long. The CDR3 spells CASSLDPGRNTEAFF. The CDR3 DNA follows: TGTGCCAGCAGCTTAGATCCCGGGAGGAACACTGAAGCTTTCTTT.

The rearrangement joins TRBV11-3 to TRBJ2-2; TRBD1 aligns across 9 bases. J lost 3 bases, V lost 4 bases, and 3 bases had no gene match. CDR1 is SGHNT, CDR2 YENEEA, per germline. The CDR3 covers 15 residues. The CDR3 sequence is CASSWRTGDTGELFF. DNA of the CDR3: TGTGCCAGCAGCTGGAGGACAGGGGACACCGGGGAGCTGTTTTTT.

This chain uses TRBV7-9 with TRBJ2-3; 7 nucleotides align to TRBD1. There are 17 residues in the CDR3. Looked up from germline, CDR1 is SEHNR and CDR2 is FQNEAQ (reference sequence). With V trimmed by 3 bases and J by 1 base, 10 bases remained unmatched. This CDR3 reads CASSFGRATGGTDTQYF. CDR3 sequence (DNA): TGTGCCAGCAGCTTCGGACGGGCAACAGGGGGCACAGATACGCAGTATTTT.

The V gene is TRBV2, the J gene TRBJ2-1; D not resolved. The germline V gene has CDR1 SNHLY and CDR2 FYNNEI. The V gene lost 0 bases and the J gene lost 5 bases, with 8 bases spanning the gap. This CDR3 is 14 amino acids long. CDR3 sequence: CASSEARLNNEQFF. CDR3 nucleotides: TGTGCCAGCAGTGAAGCGCGTTTGAACAATGAGCAGTTCTTC.

This clone was observed a single time. CDR3 loop: CASSERGYNSPLHF. The CDR3 DNA reads TGTGCCAGCAGTGAACGGGGGTATAATTCACCCCTCCACTTT. The chain is built from TRBV2 and TRBJ1-6; tentatively, D is TRBD1 (5 bases). The V gene lost 2 bases and the J gene lost 4 bases, with 6 bases spanning the gap. The CDR3 has 14 residues. CDR1 is SNHLY and CDR2 is FYNNEI in the germline V gene. Supplemented by reference TRBV2 and TRBJ1-6, the full variable domain reads EPEVTQTPSHQVTQMGQEVILRCVPISNHLYFYWYRQILGQKVEFLVSFYNNEISEKSEIFDDQFSVERPDGSNFTLKIRSTKLEDSAMYFCASSERGYNSPLHFGNGTRLTVT.

This rearrangement joins TRBV28 to TRBJ1-5; a possible D gene is TRBD1 (6 bases). Trimming pared 3 bases from V and 0 bases from J, leaving 9 bases between. This CDR3 is built from 15 residues. Per the germline V gene, CDR1 is MDHEN and CDR2 is SYDVKM. CDR3 nucleotides: TGTGCCAGCAGTTTGGCAGGGGATAGCAATCAGCCCCAGCATTTT. Amino acid sequence: CASSLAGDSNQPQHF.

The V and J genes are TRBV20-1 and TRBJ2-5, with 12 bases aligning to TRBD2. J gave up 4 bases and V 3 bases, and 9 bases lay outside the gene matches. The CDR3 loop spans 16 amino acids. Germline CDR1 is DFQATT and CDR2 is SNEGSKA (reference sequence). The CDR3 bases are TGCAGTGCTAGTTATCCACTAGCGGGGGGTGTAGAGACCCAGTACTTC. Its translation: CSASYPLAGGVETQYF.

The rearrangement links TRBV28 to TRBJ2-7; D is perhaps TRBD2 (6 bases). Trimming pared 6 bases from V and 7 bases from J, leaving 19 bases between. Germline V CDR1 and CDR2: MDHEN, SYDVKM. This CDR3 is built from 14 residues. CDR3 nucleotide sequence: TGTGCCAGCAGGCCCCCGGGACTTCACGGGGAGCAGTACTTC. The encoded protein is CASRPPGLHGEQYF.

The chain carries TRBV7-8 and TRBJ1-6; no clear D. CDR3 length equals 17 residues. CDR1 and CDR2 (germline): SGHVS, FQNEAQ. V gave up 7 bases and J gave up 1 base, with 17 bases separating them. CDR3 amino acids: CASTKPNAGSYNSPLHF. The CDR3 region has the DNA TGTGCCAGCACCAAACCTAATGCGGGATCCTATAATTCACCCCTCCACTTT.